The 23 T cell receptor beta chains below all came from one sample that was sequenced in a study of blood T cells in healthy people across ages (dated by TCRdb to between 2014 and 2016). The method behind the library was 5' RACE. TCRdb shows the sequencer as Illumina HiSeq 2500. A second PCR of about 7 to 12 cycles was performed with a sample-barcoded 5' primer and a J-beta primer mix. The public reads were run again by TCRdb, first through fastp at Q25 and then through MiXCR, and only productive beta chains were kept. Rows merge per CDR3 protein into single entries with the most common DNA and genes. Across this sample there are around 1,500,000 distinct CDR3 sequences, with approximately 28% seen only once. 7.7% of the sample rests with the top ten. Sequences were obtained from blood. The receptor source for this set is a woman aged 25 to 45 in good health.

This clonotype was counted ten times or more. V usage is TRBV3-1 and J usage is TRBJ2-7; D gene ambiguous. Germline V lookup: CDR1 LGHDT, CDR2 YNNKEL (reference sequence). Trimming cost V 5 bases and J 5 bases, with 19 bases left between them. This CDR3 has 15 amino acids. CDR3 sequence (DNA): TGTGCCAGCAGCTCGCAATCTGTACGGAGCCACGAGCAGTACTTC. Protein: CASSSQSVRSHEQYF.

Many counts were recorded for this clonotype. The J gene is TRBJ2-1, the V gene TRBV12-3 or TRBV12-4; D may be TRBD2 (5 bases). V lost 5 bases and J 10 bases, leaving 12 bases between the germline ends. The CDR3 loop spans 12 amino acids. CDR3: CASSQTSSEQFF. The CDR3 coding sequence is TGTGCCAGCAGTCAAACTTCTAGCGAGCAGTTCTTC.

Remarks on this clonotype: With a much larger clone just one base away, this may be a read error. The chain employs TRBV6-5 and TRBJ1-2; D remains ambiguous. Germline CDR1 is MNHEY and CDR2 is SVGAGI. The CDR3 totals 13 residues. The CDR3: CASGRGANYDYTF. CDR3 coding DNA: TGTGCCAGCGGCCGCGGCGCTAACTATGACTACACCTTC.

The gene calls are TRBV14 and TRBJ1-4; D is unresolved. V shed 5 bases and J shed 7 bases, with 17 bases lying between them. CDR1 and CDR2 (germline): SGHDN, FVKESK. The CDR3 runs 15 residues. DNA of the CDR3: TGTGCCAGCAGCACCTCGGACGGACTCCGTGAAAAACTGTTTTTT. Translated, it gives CASSTSDGLREKLFF.

The chain uses TRBV11-2 and TRBJ2-7, with 9 bases matching TRBD2. There are 18 residues in the CDR3. The V segment lost 2 bases and the J segment 4 bases; nucleotides outside the gene matches: 15. Germline V gene sequence: CDR1 SGHAT, CDR2 FQNNGV. CDR3 nucleotides: TGTGCCAGCAGCTTAAGGAGATGGCGGGAGGGCCAATTGTACGAGCAGTACTTC. This sequence encodes CASSLRRWREGQLYEQYF.

This clonotype occurred many times. The chain uses TRBV12-3 or TRBV12-4 and TRBJ2-7; TRBD1 matches 9 bases. J lost 0 bases, V lost 6 bases, and 3 bases had no gene match. This CDR3 is 14 amino acids long. CDR3 in amino acids: CASREQGASYEQYF. CDR3 nucleotides: TGTGCCAGCAGAGAACAGGGGGCCTCCTACGAGCAGTACTTC.

This clonotype was seen a handful of times. In nucleotides, the CDR3 is TGCAGTGCTAGAAGGGACAGCCGTAATGAAAAACTGTTTTTT. Residues: CSARRDSRNEKLFF. The chain recombines TRBV20-1 with TRBJ1-4, with TRBD1 identical over 7 bases. The germline CDR1 and CDR2 sequences are DFQATT and SNEGSKA (reference sequence). The CDR3 is 14 residues long. V dropped 2 bases and J dropped 4; count of bases not matched to a gene: 4.

Here the CDR3 DNA reads TGCGCCAGCAGCCGCAGCCGGTTGGATACGCAGTATTTT. Translating it yields CASSRSRLDTQYF. The chain recombines TRBV5-1 with TRBJ2-3; the D is unclear. Germline CDR1 is SGHRS and CDR2 is YFSETQ. V was trimmed by 4 bases and J by 6 bases, leaving 12 bases between them. The CDR3 length is 13 residues.

This chain links TRBV20-1 with TRBJ2-1; the D is unclear. The V end lost 3 bases, the J end lost 5 bases, and 14 bases lay between the germline ends. Per germline, CDR1 DFQATT and CDR2 SNEGSKA (reference sequence). The CDR3 runs to 14 residues. In DNA form, the CDR3 reads TGCAGTGCTAGCGGCCCTCGTGTGAACAATGAGCAGTTCTTC. Encoded protein: CSASGPRVNNEQFF.

This clonotype has more than one count but fewer than ten. The chain recombines TRBV30 with TRBJ2-3, with 9 bases lining up with TRBD1. This CDR3 comprises 14 residues. Germline values: CDR1 GTSNPN, CDR2 SVGIG (reference sequence). Trimming at V came to 7 bases and at J to 0 bases, leaving 5 bases not matched to a gene. CDR3 amino acids: CAYYRGPSTDTQYF. The CDR3 nucleotides read TGTGCCTACTACAGGGGGCCCAGCACAGATACGCAGTATTTT.

The chain combines TRBV6-2 or TRBV6-3 with TRBJ2-4, with D possibly being TRBD2 (5 bases). Germline-derived CDR1 and CDR2 are MNHEY and SVGEGT. The CDR3 is 14 residues long. The ends were cut back, 6 bases at V and 6 bases at J, with 15 bases in the middle. The CDR3 region has the DNA TGTGCCAGCAGCCGAGACTATAACTCAAACATTCAGTACTTC. Translated: CASSRDYNSNIQYF.

The J gene is TRBJ1-4, the V gene TRBV5-1, with D perhaps matching TRBD1 (6 bases). Germline V gives CDR1 SGHRS, CDR2 YFSETQ. Deletions cut 4 bases from V and 5 bases from J, with 18 bases between. The CDR3 totals 16 residues. CDR3 amino acids: CASSLSPGGTNEKLFF. In DNA form, the CDR3 reads TGCGCCAGCAGCCTCTCTCCTGGTGGGACAAATGAAAAACTGTTTTTT.

This chain connects TRBV7-6 to TRBJ1-3; no definite D call. The CDR3 totals 14 residues. Germline CDR1 is SGHVS and CDR2 is FNYEAQ. V shed 5 bases and J shed 3 bases, with 11 bases lying between them. In DNA, the CDR3 is TGTGCCAGCAGCCCCGAGGGCTTTGGAAACACCATATATTTT. This sequence encodes CASSPEGFGNTIYF.

This clonotype was counted a few times. The chain recombines TRBV25-1 with TRBJ2-1; D remains ambiguous. Trimming stripped 2 bases from V and 9 bases from J, with 8 bases between. Germline CDR1 is MGHDK and CDR2 is SYGVNS. The CDR3 extends over 12 amino acids. The CDR3: CASSEPVGEQFF. The CDR3 DNA reads TGTGCCAGCAGTGAACCGGTAGGTGAGCAGTTCTTC.

V is TRBV20-1 and J is TRBJ2-1; TRBD2 agrees at 10 bases. Losses at the gene ends were 6 bases for V and 6 bases for J; bases not matched to a gene: 11. The CDR3 is 15 amino acids. From germline, CDR1 is DFQATT and CDR2 SNEGSKA (reference sequence). Here the CDR3 DNA reads TGCAGTGCCCTACGACTCCAGCGGGGGGGCAATGAGCAGTTCTTC. Protein sequence: CSALRLQRGGNEQFF.

This clonotype was seen more than once but under ten times. The chain couples TRBV7-2 to TRBJ1-2; D unresolved. Germline CDR1 reads SGHTA; CDR2 reads FQGNSA. The V gene lost 1 base and the J gene lost 9 bases, with 21 bases spanning the gap. The CDR3 loop spans 16 amino acids. CDR3 sequence reads: CASSLGFRESLSRYTF. As DNA, the CDR3 is TGTGCCAGCAGCTTAGGGTTTCGAGAATCCCTCTCGCGCTACACCTTC.

The chain has TRBV7-9 and TRBJ2-5; possible D gene TRBD2, 6 bases. With the DNA end fitting TRBJ2-7 better, the J assignment may be wrong. This CDR3 contains 15 residues. CDR1 is SEHNR and CDR2 is FQNEAQ in the germline V gene (reference sequence). CDR3 coding DNA: TGTGCCAGCAGCTCGCGAACCCGACTAGAGCGCGAGCAGTACTTC. This encodes CASSSRTRLEREQYF.

Note on this clonotype: An end of the junction does not agree with germline; a read error may underlie this. This sequence joins TRBV2 and TRBJ2-5; no definite D call. The CDR3 extends over 10 amino acids. CDR1 and CDR2 (germline): SNHLY, FYNNEI. CDR3 DNA: TGTGCCAGCAGTGGACGCCCCTCGGCTTTC. As protein: CASSGRPSAF.

This chain connects TRBV5-1 to TRBJ2-7; D is possibly TRBD2 (5 bases). Germline CDR1 and CDR2: SGHRS and YFSETQ. V shed 3 bases and J shed 6 bases, with 16 bases lying between them. CDR3 length equals 14 residues. The CDR3 nucleotides are TGCGCCAGCAGCTCTCGGACTCCTACGAGCGAGCAGTACTTC. Its translation is CASSSRTPTSEQYF.

V and J are TRBV6-5 and TRBJ2-1; tentatively, D is TRBD1 or TRBD2 (5 bases each). V was clipped by 4 bases and J by 6 bases, with 19 bases between them. This CDR3 is 16 amino acids long. Germline V gene lookup returns CDR1 MNHEY and CDR2 SVGAGI. In DNA, the CDR3 is TGTGCCAGCAGTTTGATCGACAGCGGACTGGGCAATGAGCAGTTCTTC. This translates into CASSLIDSGLGNEQFF.

A few counts support this clonotype. The V and J genes are TRBV6-2 or TRBV6-3 and TRBJ2-4; 10 bases map to TRBD2. This CDR3 spans 16 amino acids. V was pared by 6 bases and J by 4 bases, with 9 bases of the junction left unmatched. Germline lookup yields CDR1 MNHEY and CDR2 SVGEGT. CDR3 loop: CASSSLAGAKKNIQYF. As DNA, the CDR3 is TGTGCCAGCAGCTCCCTAGCGGGAGCCAAAAAAAACATTCAGTACTTC.

Details on this clonotype: Given the absence of the conserved phenylalanine or tryptophan at the CDR3 end, a read error is likely. The chain is built from TRBV7-9 and TRBJ2-1, with a weak D call TRBD2 (6 bases). The CDR3 has 16 residues. With 6 bases removed from V and 7 bases from J, the gap between germline ends came to 22 bases. Germline CDR1 and CDR2: SEHNR and FQNEAQ (reference sequence). Here the CDR3 DNA reads TGTGCCAGCAGTCCTCTTAGCGGCCCATTCTATAATGAGCAGTTCGTC. As protein: CASSPLSGPFYNEQFV.

This clonotype was seen repeatedly, ten times or more. The chain recombines TRBV5-1 with TRBJ2-1; 8 bases are a match to TRBD1. V lost 6 bases and J lost 5; bases outside the gene matches: 7. The CDR3 is 14 residues long. The germline gives CDR1 SGHRS, CDR2 YFSETQ. The CDR3 sequence is CASTMGQVDNEQFF. DNA of the CDR3: TGCGCCAGCACCATGGGACAGGTAGACAATGAGCAGTTCTTC.